This T cell receptor (beta chain) was profiled in a study of shared clonotypes between healthy human individuals. Points from the study as a whole: Rarefaction gave evidence that sorted-subset sequencing remained incomplete despite large depth.

Genomic DNA (from each subset) was split evenly across several immunoSEQ plates. Profiling relied on immunoSEQ multiplex PCR, and the TCRdb table lists in-frame clones only, not all of them. The table has around 2,000,000 clones, roughly 94% seen once; the top ten hold 0.1% to 0.15%. All participating donors were Caucasian adults from Nashville, Tennessee. Researchers partitioned CD4+ cells into CD45RA+ naive and CD45RA-negative memory subsets. Germline V gene data show CDR1 as LNHDA and CDR2 as SQIVND (reference sequence). J was trimmed by 3 bases and V by 7 bases; bases with no gene match: 8. This CDR3 is built from 16 residues. In regard to this clone: Its antigen is currently unknown.

The chain links TRBV19 to TRBJ2-2; TRBD1 matches 10 bases. Sequenced: naive CD4+ T cells sorted from blood. Described subset: CD45RA+ positively selected. The receptor was isolated from a man younger than 35 in good health. The CDR3 sequence: CASTDRGRWDTGELFF. Here the CDR3 DNA reads TGTGCCAGTACCGACAGGGGGCGATGGGACACCGGGGAGCTGTTTTTT.